This T cell receptor beta chain was sequenced for a study of a mutant IDH1 vaccine in newly diagnosed glioma. Turning to this clone: Its antigen is not identified.

The CDR3 contains 17 residues. Germline values: CDR1 SNHLY, CDR2 FYNNEI. With 0 bases removed from V and 3 bases from J, the gap between germline ends came to 15 bases. Clones were sequenced by immunoSEQ multiplex PCR, and TCRdb holds only the in-frame ones, with some missing. The sample contains over 45,000 clones, about 79% of which appear only once. Time point noted: week 35, safety follow-up. The investigators gave 300 ug of mutant IDH1 20-mer peptide in each vaccine dose, together with topical imiquimod. The V call is TRBV2, the J call TRBJ1-5, with D hard to call. The clonotype was recovered from a man between 40 and 49 years old with glioma. The sequencing here drew on PBMCs, taken from a glioma patient whose treatment included an IDH1 peptide vaccine. As DNA, the CDR3 is TGTGCCAGCAGTGAAGCGCTTCAGGCCAGAAACAATCAGCCCCAGCATTTT. The encoded protein is CASSEALQARNNQPQHF. The full variable domain, its missing parts supplied by reference TRBV2 and TRBJ1-5, is EPEVTQTPSHQVTQMGQEVILRCVPISNHLYFYWYRQILGQKVEFLVSFYNNEISEKSEIFDDQFSVERPDGSNFTLKIRSTKLEDSAMYFCASSEALQARNNQPQHFGDGTRLSIL.